Following are 12 T cell receptor beta chains from one sample sequenced in a study of Graves' ophthalmopathy and Graves' hyperthyroidism (dated by TCRdb to 2016 to 2018). The sequencer was an Illumina HiSeq 2000. TCR beta CDR3 regions were amplified from RNA transcripts for repertoire sequencing. HTBI primers and the Qiagen OneStep RT-PCR kit were used in a first-round RT-PCR, which was followed by a second-round multiplex PCR, size selection and purification. TCRdb reanalyzed the raw reads on its own, using fastp at Q25 for trimming and MiXCR for clone calling, and kept in-frame beta chains. Rows are unified per CDR3 protein, each entry keeping the most common DNA and genes. Recorded for this sample are 650,000 to 900,000 distinct CDR3 sequences; roughly 40% of them occurred a single time. About 40% of the sample rests with the top ten. The sample taken for sequencing was peripheral blood. The source of these receptors is an adult man with Graves' ophthalmopathy.

This clonotype was counted ten times or more. The gene calls are TRBV5-8 and TRBJ1-1; no firm D call. Looked up from germline, CDR1 is SGHTS and CDR2 is YDEGEE. The CDR3 runs to 14 residues. V lost 0 bases and J lost 6, with 12 bases in between. The CDR3 loop is CASSLEVGLPEAFF. CDR3 sequence (DNA): TGTGCCAGCAGCTTGGAAGTAGGGTTGCCTGAAGCTTTCTTT.

The V gene is TRBV20-1, the J gene TRBJ2-5; 14 positions match TRBD2. Germline CDR1 and CDR2: DFQATT and SNEGSKA (reference sequence). The CDR3 totals 20 residues. With 0 bases clipped from V and 3 bases from J, the junction kept 15 bases outside the gene matches. CDR3 loop: CSARDQGLAGAGVRKETQYF. The CDR3 bases are TGCAGTGCTAGAGACCAGGGACTAGCGGGAGCGGGTGTTCGGAAAGAGACCCAGTACTTC.

The chain recombines TRBV10-1 with TRBJ1-5; D is ambiguous. V was pared by 2 bases and J by 14 bases, with 16 bases between. The CDR3 length is 13 residues. CDR1 is WNHNN, CDR2 SYGVQD, per germline (reference sequence). As DNA, the CDR3 is TGCGCCAGCAGTGAGACTAGCGGGAGCGTCGAGCATTTT. It yields the protein CASSETSGSVEHF.

Comment on this clonotype: A read error may explain this, as a much larger clone is one base away. This chain links TRBV2 with TRBJ1-3; a weak D match, TRBD1 (5 bases). Germline V gene data show CDR1 as SNHLY and CDR2 as FYNNEI. Trimming left V 6 bases short and J 0 bases short, with 12 bases between. The CDR3 is 15 residues long. The CDR3 DNA reads TGTGCCAGCAGGGGAGACAGATACTCTGGAAACACCATATATTTT. Encoded protein: CASRGDRYSGNTIYF.

The chain is built from TRBV11-1 and TRBJ2-5; perhaps TRBD2 as D (5 bases). V lost 5 bases and J 5 bases, leaving 15 bases between the germline ends. Looked up from germline, CDR1 is SGHAT and CDR2 is FQDESV (reference sequence). CDR3 length: 14 residues. The CDR3 reads CASSLNTRRETQYF. DNA for the CDR3: TGTGCCAGCAGCCTAAATACCCGGAGGGAGACCCAGTACTTC.

About this clonotype: This clone may be a read error of a much larger clone one base away. Without the conserved terminal phenylalanine or tryptophan, this CDR3 likely stems from a read error. The chain joins TRBV20-1 to TRBJ2-5, with a weak D call TRBD2 (5 bases). Trimming left V 0 bases short and J 4 bases short, with 9 bases between. The germline V gene encodes CDR1 DFQATT and CDR2 SNEGSKA (reference sequence). This CDR3 is 13 amino acids long. The CDR3 here is CSAREGGPETQYL. CDR3 coding DNA: TGCAGTGCTAGAGAAGGAGGTCCAGAGACCCAGTACCTC.

This clonotype was picked up a small number of times. One end of the junction varies from germline; a read error may be responsible. The CDR3 is CAGRLHRASNQPQHF. CDR3 DNA: TGTGCCGGCAGACTTCACCGGGCTAGCAATCAGCCCCAGCATTTT. The rearrangement links TRBV2 to TRBJ1-5, with D unresolved. CDR3 size: 15 residues. Germline V gene data show CDR1 as SNHLY and CDR2 as FYNNEI.

The gene calls are TRBV2 and TRBJ1-4; D unclear. Germline-derived CDR1 and CDR2 are SNHLY and FYNNEI. Trimming left V 5 bases short and J 10 bases short, with 17 bases between. The CDR3 is made up of 14 amino acids. The CDR3 sequence is CASSQGRATGKLFF. The CDR3 region has the DNA TGTGCCAGCAGTCAAGGGAGGGCTACTGGAAAACTGTTTTTT.

This clonotype was detected many times. V gene TRBV29-1 combines with J gene TRBJ2-5, with D possibly matching TRBD1 (6 bases). The CDR3 runs to 13 residues. Trimming cost V 6 bases and J 2 bases, with 13 bases left between them. CDR1 is SQVTM, CDR2 ANQGSEA, per germline. The chain's CDR3 is CSVEPGQQETQYF. The CDR3, as DNA: TGCAGCGTCGAACCGGGACAACAAGAGACCCAGTACTTC.

This chain links TRBV2 with TRBJ2-7; 9 nucleotides match TRBD2. The trim removed 5 bases at V and 6 bases at J, leaving 2 bases unmatched. Germline CDR1 is SNHLY and CDR2 is FYNNEI. The CDR3 has 12 amino acids. The CDR3 nucleotides are TGTGCCAGCAGTAATAGCGGGGGCGAGCAGTACTTC. Translating gives CASSNSGGEQYF.

The chain carries TRBV25-1 and TRBJ2-7; 9 nucleotides match TRBD1. Losses at the gene ends were 6 bases for V and 3 bases for J; bases not matched to a gene: 9. Looked up from germline, CDR1 is MGHDK and CDR2 is SYGVNS. CDR3 length: 15 amino acids. CDR3 DNA: TGTGCCAGCAGGGGCTCAGGGACAGGGCTCTACGAGCAGTACTTC. Its translation: CASRGSGTGLYEQYF.

This clonotype was counted at least ten times. The chain joins TRBV29-1 to TRBJ1-1; TRBD1 aligns across 9 bases. CDR1 SQVTM and CDR2 ANQGSEA come from the germline V gene. CDR3 length equals 13 residues. The trim removed 5 bases at V and 1 base at J, leaving 2 bases unmatched. CDR3 DNA sequence: TGCAGCGTTCAGGGACAGGGGAACACTGAAGCTTTCTTT. Protein: CSVQGQGNTEAFF.